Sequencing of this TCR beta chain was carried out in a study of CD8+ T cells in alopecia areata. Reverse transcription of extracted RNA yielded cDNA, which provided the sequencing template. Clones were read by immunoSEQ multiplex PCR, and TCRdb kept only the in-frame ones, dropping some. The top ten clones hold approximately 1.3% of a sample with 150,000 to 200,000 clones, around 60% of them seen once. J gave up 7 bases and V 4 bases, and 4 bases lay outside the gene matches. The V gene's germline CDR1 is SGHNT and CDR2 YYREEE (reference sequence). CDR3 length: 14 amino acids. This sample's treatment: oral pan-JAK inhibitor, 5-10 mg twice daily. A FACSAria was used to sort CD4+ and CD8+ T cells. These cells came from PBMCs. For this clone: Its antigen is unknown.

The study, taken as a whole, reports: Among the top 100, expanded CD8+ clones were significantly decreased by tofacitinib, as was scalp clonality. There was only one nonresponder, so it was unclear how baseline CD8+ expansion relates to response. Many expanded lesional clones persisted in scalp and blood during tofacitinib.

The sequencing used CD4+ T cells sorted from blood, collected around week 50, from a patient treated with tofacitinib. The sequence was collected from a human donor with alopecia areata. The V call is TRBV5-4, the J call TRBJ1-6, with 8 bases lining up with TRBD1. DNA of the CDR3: TGTGCCAGCAGCCCCCGGGACAGGAATTCACCCCTCCACTTT. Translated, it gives CASSPRDRNSPLHF.